The rows below give T cell receptor beta chains drawn from one sample of a study of shared clonotypes between healthy human individuals. Assay used: immunoSEQ multiplex PCR; TCRdb lists only in-frame clones, some missing. Of some 1.4 million clones listed, more than 95% are singletons. Source material: naive CD4+ T cells sorted from blood. All receptors derive from a young man in good health. CDR3s include the opening cysteine and the closing phenylalanine or tryptophan. The D gene is left open where the match is weak. Size is omitted from some rows. Given values are once, few, many or a class for expanded clones.

TRBV7-9	TRBD1	TRBJ1-4	-	CASSFPVTGANEKLFF	TGTGCCAGCAGCTTTCCTGTGACAGGGGCTAATGAAAAACTGTTTTTT
TRBV10-3	-	TRBJ2-3	-	CAISERRLVEPDTQYF	TGTGCCATCAGTGAGAGGAGACTAGTAGAACCAGATACGCAGTATTTT
TRBV6-1	TRBD2	TRBJ2-3	-	CASSAWASGSKDTQYF	TGTGCCAGCAGTGCGTGGGCTAGCGGGAGTAAAGATACGCAGTATTTT
TRBV4-3	-	TRBJ1-1	once	CASSQIGIGTEAFF	TGCGCCAGCAGCCAAATAGGGATTGGCACTGAAGCTTTCTTT
TRBV6-1	-	TRBJ2-6	-	CASSGTVYSGANVLTF	TGTGCCAGCAGTGGGACAGTTTACTCTGGGGCCAACGTCCTGACTTTC
TRBV29-1	-	TRBJ1-1	-	CSATLLEAFF	TGCAGCGCGACACTACTTGAAGCTTTCTTT
TRBV19	-	TRBJ2-3	-	CASRGKATDTQYF	TGTGCCAGTAGGGGGAAAGCCACAGATACGCAGTATTTT
TRBV2	-	TRBJ2-7	-	CASSPSSYEQYF	TGTGCCAGCAGTCCGAGCTCCTACGAGCAGTACTTC
TRBV5-5	-	TRBJ2-3	-	CASSMASTDTQYF	TGTGCCAGCAGCATGGCCAGCACAGATACGCAGTATTTT
TRBV5-4	-	TRBJ1-1	-	CASSRDSNTEAFF	TGTGCCAGCAGCCGCGACAGTAACACTGAAGCTTTCTTT
TRBV5-6	TRBD1	TRBJ1-1	-	CASSGDRDNTEAFF	TGTGCCAGCAGCGGCGACAGGGACAACACTGAAGCTTTCTTT
TRBV6-5	-	TRBJ2-1	-	CASKSEEVYNEQFF	TGTGCCAGCAAAAGTGAAGAGGTTTACAATGAGCAGTTCTTC
TRBV10-3	TRBD1	TRBJ1-1	-	CAISGVFGQGTNTEAFF	TGTGCCATCAGTGGGGTATTTGGACAGGGGACCAACACTGAAGCTTTCTTT
TRBV5-4	-	TRBJ2-7	-	CASSRRTGSPYEQYF	TGTGCCAGCAGCCGTCGTACAGGGAGCCCCTACGAGCAGTACTTC
TRBV4-1	TRBD2	TRBJ2-2	-	CASSPPSGGVTGELFF	TGCGCCAGCAGCCCCCCATCGGGAGGGGTCACCGGGGAGCTGTTTTTT
TRBV5-1	TRBD1	TRBJ2-5	-	CASSLAMDRAETQYF	TGCGCCAGCAGCTTGGCTATGGACAGGGCGGAGACCCAGTACTTC
TRBV7-3	TRBD2	TRBJ2-3	-	CASSLSIAGGTDTQYF	TGTGCCAGCAGCTTGTCAATAGCGGGAGGCACAGATACGCAGTATTTT
TRBV5-1	-	TRBJ2-7	-	CASSRLPADEQYF	TGCGCCAGCAGCAGATTACCCGCTGACGAGCAGTACTTC
TRBV18	TRBD1	TRBJ2-7	-	CASSPRGQGILLEQYF	TGTGCCAGCTCACCACGGGGACAGGGGATACTACTGGAGCAGTACTTC
TRBV7-6	-	TRBJ1-1	-	CASSPRQKNTEAFF	TGTGCCAGCAGCCCTAGACAAAAGAACACTGAAGCTTTCTTT
TRBV28	-	TRBJ1-2	-	CASSLNGKRNGYTF	TGTGCCAGCAGTCTTAACGGAAAACGGAATGGCTACACCTTC
TRBV9	-	TRBJ2-1	-	CASSVVGSAEQFF	TGTGCCAGCAGCGTAGTAGGTAGCGCTGAGCAGTTCTTC
TRBV19	-	TRBJ2-3	-	CASSIRYNDADTQYF	TGTGCCAGTAGTATAAGGTACAATGATGCCGATACGCAGTATTTT
TRBV6-5	-	TRBJ2-2	-	CASSYSSGSNTGELFF	TGTGCCAGCAGTTACTCGAGCGGGTCGAACACCGGGGAGCTGTTTTTT
TRBV9	TRBD1	TRBJ1-1	-	CASSPLGQVAGNTEAFF	TGTGCCAGCAGCCCCCTCGGACAGGTCGCTGGTAACACTGAAGCTTTCTTT
TRBV2	TRBD2	TRBJ2-3	-	CAILAASTDTQYF	TGTGCCATACTAGCGGCTAGCACAGATACGCAGTATTTT
TRBV19	-	TRBJ2-7	-	CATSGRSYEQYF	TGTGCCACCTCGGGACGGAGCTACGAGCAGTACTTC
TRBV2	-	TRBJ1-1	once	CASTRGGGTEAFF	TGTGCCAGCACCAGAGGGGGAGGCACTGAAGCTTTCTTT
TRBV18	TRBD1	TRBJ1-1	-	CASSPRDSVMNTEAFF	TGTGCCAGCTCACCCCGGGACAGCGTGATGAACACTGAAGCTTTCTTT
TRBV4-2	-	TRBJ2-7	-	CASSLTGQATGQYF	TGTGCCAGCAGCCTAACCGGGCAGGCGACCGGGCAGTACTTC
TRBV7-9	TRBD1	TRBJ2-3	-	CASSRQGWTDTQYF	TGTGCCAGCAGCAGACAGGGGTGGACAGATACGCAGTATTTT
TRBV2	-	TRBJ2-1	-	CASSEVGEQFF	TGTGCCAGCAGTGAGGTAGGGGAGCAGTTCTTC
TRBV5-4	-	TRBJ2-7	-	CASSLVGLGEQYF	TGTGCCAGCAGCTTGGTTGGGTTAGGCGAGCAGTACTTC
TRBV28	-	TRBJ2-2	-	CASSPGAPGGELFF	TGTGCCAGCAGCCCCGGGGCCCCGGGAGGGGAGCTGTTTTTT
TRBV7-9	TRBD2	TRBJ2-5	-	CASSFTSGTMAGETQYF	TGTGCCAGCAGCTTTACTAGCGGGACCATGGCTGGAGAGACCCAGTACTTC
TRBV7-9	TRBD2	TRBJ2-3	-	CASSPYRWGLFTDTQYF	TGTGCCAGCAGCCCCTATAGGTGGGGACTATTCACAGATACGCAGTATTTT
TRBV27	TRBD2	TRBJ2-7	-	CASRPSGTSGRARYEQYF	TGTGCCAGCAGGCCCTCCGGGACTAGCGGGAGGGCCCGCTACGAGCAGTACTTC
TRBV5-5	-	TRBJ1-4	-	CASSLAWVEKLFF	TGTGCCAGCAGCTTGGCTTGGGTGGAAAAACTGTTTTTT
TRBV28	-	TRBJ2-7	-	CASSFVQAGEQYF	TGTGCCAGCAGTTTTGTTCAGGCTGGCGAGCAGTACTTC
TRBV7-3	TRBD1	TRBJ2-2	-	CASSLRGQVVPGELFF	TGTGCCAGCAGCTTACGGGGACAGGTAGTCCCCGGGGAGCTGTTTTTT
TRBV7-2	-	TRBJ2-7	-	CASSLSYEQYF	TGTGCCAGCAGCTTATCCTACGAGCAGTACTTC
TRBV7-8	-	TRBJ2-7	-	CASSLFDRAAYEQYF	TGTGCCAGCAGCTTGTTTGACAGAGCCGCCTACGAGCAGTACTTC
TRBV18	-	TRBJ2-7	-	CASSPGGPDEQYF	TGTGCCAGCTCACCGGGGGGGCCAGACGAGCAGTACTTC
TRBV7-2	TRBD2	TRBJ2-3	-	CASSRTTSGLSTDTQYF	TGTGCCAGCAGCCGAACGACTAGCGGCCTAAGCACAGATACGCAGTATTTT
TRBV19	-	TRBJ1-2	-	CASKRGTDYGYTF	TGTGCCAGCAAAAGAGGGACGGACTATGGCTACACCTTC
TRBV7-2	TRBD2	TRBJ2-5	-	CASGLAGMGQYF	TGTGCCAGCGGACTAGCGGGAATGGGGCAGTACTTC
TRBV7-9	-	TRBJ2-2	-	CASSSGTVSTGELFF	TGTGCCAGCAGCTCCGGGACTGTATCCACCGGGGAGCTGTTTTTT
TRBV11-1	-	TRBJ2-2	-	CASSLLSTTAAGELFF	TGTGCCAGCAGTTTACTCTCCACGACAGCTGCCGGGGAGCTGTTTTTT
TRBV11-3	-	TRBJ2-7	-	CASSLGASTYEQYF	TGTGCCAGCAGCTTAGGGGCCAGTACCTACGAGCAGTACTTC
TRBV10-3	-	TRBJ2-2	-	CAISGNTGELFF	TGTGCCATCTCAGGAAATACCGGGGAGCTGTTTTTT
TRBV4-3	TRBD2	TRBJ2-3	-	CASSQEGGGTQYF	TGCGCCAGCAGCCAAGAGGGCGGGGGTACGCAGTATTTT
TRBV7-7	TRBD1	TRBJ2-7	-	CASSLGRFGTGVEQYF	TGTGCTAGCAGCTTAGGCCGATTTGGGACAGGGGTCGAGCAGTACTTC
TRBV4-2	-	TRBJ2-1	-	CASSQEEGEQFF	TGTGCCAGCAGCCAAGAAGAGGGGGAGCAGTTCTTC
TRBV15	-	TRBJ2-2	-	CATSMDYTNTGELFF	TGTGCCACCAGCATGGACTATACAAACACCGGGGAGCTGTTTTTT